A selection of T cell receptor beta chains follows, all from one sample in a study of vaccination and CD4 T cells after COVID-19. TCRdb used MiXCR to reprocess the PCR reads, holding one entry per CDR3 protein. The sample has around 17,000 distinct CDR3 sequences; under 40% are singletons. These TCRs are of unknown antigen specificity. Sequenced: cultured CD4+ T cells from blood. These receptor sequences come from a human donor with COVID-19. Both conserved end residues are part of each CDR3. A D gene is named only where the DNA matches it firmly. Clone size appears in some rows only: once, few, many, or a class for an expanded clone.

CDR3 DNA: TGTGCCACCGGACGGTGGACCGGGGAGCTGTTTTTT; CDR3 protein: CATGRWTGELFF; J gene: TRBJ2-2; D gene: NA; V gene: TRBV27; clone size: NA
CDR3 DNA: TGTGCCAGCAGTTTTCGGCGGGAAACGCAGTATTTT; CDR3 protein: CASSFRRETQYF; J gene: TRBJ2-3; D gene: NA; V gene: TRBV27; clone size: NA
CDR3 DNA: TGTGCCACCAGTGATGGGTCAGGAAGGAGAGAGACCCAGTACTTC; CDR3 protein: CATSDGSGRRETQYF; J gene: TRBJ2-5; D gene: NA; V gene: TRBV24-1; clone size: few
CDR3 DNA: TGCAGTGCTACCACTTCAGGGGGTGGGAATCAGCCCCAGCATTTT; CDR3 protein: CSATTSGGGNQPQHF; J gene: TRBJ1-5; D gene: TRBD1; V gene: TRBV20-1; clone size: few
CDR3 DNA: TGCGCCAGCAGCTTGGAGGGGGGCCGGGGTGAGCAGTTCTTC; CDR3 protein: CASSLEGGRGEQFF; J gene: TRBJ2-1; D gene: NA; V gene: TRBV5-1; clone size: NA
CDR3 DNA: TGCAGTGCTGTTCGGGGGCTGGTGGGCACAGATACGCAGTATTTT; CDR3 protein: CSAVRGLVGTDTQYF; J gene: TRBJ2-3; D gene: NA; V gene: TRBV20-1; clone size: NA
CDR3 DNA: TGTGCCAGCAACCACATGACAGGACCCTCCTATGGCTACACCTTC; CDR3 protein: CASNHMTGPSYGYTF; J gene: TRBJ1-2; D gene: NA; V gene: TRBV7-2; clone size: NA
CDR3 DNA: TGCGCCAGCAGCCAAAGGACGGTGGGAGAGCAGTACTTC; CDR3 protein: CASSQRTVGEQYF; J gene: TRBJ2-7; D gene: NA; V gene: TRBV4-1; clone size: few
CDR3 DNA: TGTGCCAGCAGCGTAAGTGAGGGGACACTGAACACTGAAGCTTTCTTT; CDR3 protein: CASSVSEGTLNTEAFF; J gene: TRBJ1-1; D gene: NA; V gene: TRBV9; clone size: NA
CDR3 DNA: TGTGCCAGCAGTAGGGACATCCTGGGGGCTTTCTTT; CDR3 protein: CASSRDILGAFF; J gene: TRBJ1-1; D gene: NA; V gene: TRBV7-2; clone size: NA
CDR3 DNA: TGTGCCAGCTCACCAGGGCTTAGAACCCTCCCCTCCTACGAGCAGTACTTC; CDR3 protein: CASSPGLRTLPSYEQYF; J gene: TRBJ2-7; D gene: NA; V gene: TRBV18; clone size: once
CDR3 DNA: TGTGCCACCCGTAGCGGGGGGGCACAAGAGACCCAGTACTTC; CDR3 protein: CATRSGGAQETQYF; J gene: TRBJ2-5; D gene: TRBD2; V gene: TRBV7-2; clone size: NA
CDR3 DNA: TGCGCCAGCAGCTTGGGACAGGCCCAGGTAGAGACCCAGTACTTC; CDR3 protein: CASSLGQAQVETQYF; J gene: TRBJ2-5; D gene: NA; V gene: TRBV5-1; clone size: once
CDR3 DNA: TGTGCCAGCAGCCTCCGTGCAAATTCACCCCTCCACTTT; CDR3 protein: CASSLRANSPLHF; J gene: TRBJ1-6; D gene: NA; V gene: TRBV11-2; clone size: NA
CDR3 DNA: TGTGCCTCCAAGACTAGCGGGGGATCAAATGAGCAGTTCTTC; CDR3 protein: CASKTSGGSNEQFF; J gene: TRBJ2-1; D gene: TRBD2; V gene: TRBV2; clone size: few
CDR3 DNA: TGTGCCAGCAGTAGACAGGGGGTCTCTGGAAACACCATATATTTT; CDR3 protein: CASSRQGVSGNTIYF; J gene: TRBJ1-3; D gene: TRBD1; V gene: TRBV27; clone size: few
CDR3 DNA: TGCGCCAGCAGCTTGGCAGCCACAGGGGGAGAAAAACTGTTTTTT; CDR3 protein: CASSLAATGGEKLFF; J gene: TRBJ1-4; D gene: TRBD1; V gene: TRBV5-1; clone size: few
CDR3 DNA: TGTGCCAGCAGTTTACAGGTGGATAGCAATCAGCCCCAGCATTTT; CDR3 protein: CASSLQVDSNQPQHF; J gene: TRBJ1-5; D gene: NA; V gene: TRBV28; clone size: few
CDR3 DNA: TGTGCCAGCAGCTTGACTTCGACGGACTCCTACGAGCAGTACTTC; CDR3 protein: CASSLTSTDSYEQYF; J gene: TRBJ2-7; D gene: NA; V gene: TRBV7-6; clone size: NA
CDR3 DNA: TGTGCCAGCAGCCCCGCCGGGGGGGGCCGGGATACGCAGTATTTT; CDR3 protein: CASSPAGGGRDTQYF; J gene: TRBJ2-3; D gene: TRBD2; V gene: TRBV11-2; clone size: few
CDR3 DNA: TGTGCCAGCAGCCGGGGGACAGGGGGCGTAGAAGCTTATGGCTACACCTTC; CDR3 protein: CASSRGTGGVEAYGYTF; J gene: TRBJ1-2; D gene: TRBD1; V gene: TRBV7-2; clone size: NA
CDR3 DNA: TGTGCCAGCAGCTTGGGTTGGGATGAGCAGTTCTTC; CDR3 protein: CASSLGWDEQFF; J gene: TRBJ2-1; D gene: NA; V gene: TRBV7-8; clone size: NA
CDR3 DNA: TGTGCCAGCAGTCAGAACAGGGGGCCCGGAAACACCATATATTTT; CDR3 protein: CASSQNRGPGNTIYF; J gene: TRBJ1-3; D gene: TRBD1; V gene: TRBV6-1; clone size: few
CDR3 DNA: TGTGCCAGTAGTACGGGCCTCTACGAGCAGTACTTC; CDR3 protein: CASSTGLYEQYF; J gene: TRBJ2-7; D gene: NA; V gene: TRBV19; clone size: NA
CDR3 DNA: TGCAGTGCTAGTCACCCGGACAGGACCGATGAAAAACTGTTTTTT; CDR3 protein: CSASHPDRTDEKLFF; J gene: TRBJ1-4; D gene: TRBD1; V gene: TRBV20-1; clone size: few
CDR3 DNA: TGCGCCAGCAGCTCTGGCGGGGTTGGGGGAAACATTCAGTACTTC; CDR3 protein: CASSSGGVGGNIQYF; J gene: TRBJ2-4; D gene: NA; V gene: TRBV5-1; clone size: NA
CDR3 DNA: TGTGCCAGTAGTCTAAGGCAGGGTTCACCCCTCCACTTT; CDR3 protein: CASSLRQGSPLHF; J gene: TRBJ1-6; D gene: NA; V gene: TRBV19; clone size: few
CDR3 DNA: TGTGCCAGTACCCTTCAGGGCTATAATTCACCCCTCCACTTT; CDR3 protein: CASTLQGYNSPLHF; J gene: TRBJ1-6; D gene: NA; V gene: TRBV19; clone size: few
CDR3 DNA: TGTGCCAGCACAGGGGCTAAAGGTAATTCACCCCTCCACTTT; CDR3 protein: CASTGAKGNSPLHF; J gene: TRBJ1-6; D gene: NA; V gene: TRBV6-1; clone size: NA
CDR3 DNA: TGTGCCAGTAGCAATTCGGGACTAGCTACGGAGACCCAGTACTTC; CDR3 protein: CASSNSGLATETQYF; J gene: TRBJ2-5; D gene: TRBD2; V gene: TRBV19; clone size: once
CDR3 DNA: TGTGCCAGCAGCTCCCCTGGAGTCTCAGAGACCCAGTACTTC; CDR3 protein: CASSSPGVSETQYF; J gene: TRBJ2-5; D gene: NA; V gene: TRBV5-4; clone size: once
CDR3 DNA: TGTGCCAGCAGCTCCCGGGGGACTAACTATGGCTACACCTTC; CDR3 protein: CASSSRGTNYGYTF; J gene: TRBJ1-2; D gene: NA; V gene: TRBV5-4; clone size: NA
CDR3 DNA: TGTGCCAGCAGCCACGGAAGGATGGTAACAGATACGCAGTATTTT; CDR3 protein: CASSHGRMVTDTQYF; J gene: TRBJ2-3; D gene: NA; V gene: TRBV7-6; clone size: few
CDR3 DNA: TGTGCCAGCAGTTCTCCTCCGAAGCGGACTGAAGCTTTCTTT; CDR3 protein: CASSSPPKRTEAFF; J gene: TRBJ1-1; D gene: NA; V gene: TRBV28; clone size: few
CDR3 DNA: TGCAGTGCTTCCCCACTCGGGGGGGGTGATTACTACGAGCAGTACTTC; CDR3 protein: CSASPLGGGDYYEQYF; J gene: TRBJ2-7; D gene: TRBD2; V gene: TRBV20-1; clone size: NA
CDR3 DNA: TGTGCCAGTTCTAACGGATGGGGAGCCGGGGAGCTGTTTTTT; CDR3 protein: CASSNGWGAGELFF; J gene: TRBJ2-2; D gene: NA; V gene: TRBV5-4; clone size: NA
CDR3 DNA: TGTGCCAGCAGTCCGACTAGCGTGGAGACCCAGTACTTC; CDR3 protein: CASSPTSVETQYF; J gene: TRBJ2-5; D gene: TRBD2; V gene: TRBV12-3/TRBV12-4; clone size: few
CDR3 DNA: TGTGCCAGCAGGTCGGGACAACACTATGGCTACACCTTC; CDR3 protein: CASRSGQHYGYTF; J gene: TRBJ1-2; D gene: NA; V gene: TRBV28; clone size: NA
CDR3 DNA: TGCAGTGCGCCCCGGACAGGAATATTTTCCGGGGAGCTGTTTTTT; CDR3 protein: CSAPRTGIFSGELFF; J gene: TRBJ2-2; D gene: TRBD1; V gene: TRBV20-1; clone size: few
CDR3 DNA: TGCAGTGCACGAGGAACAGGGAGCACTGAAGCTTTCTTT; CDR3 protein: CSARGTGSTEAFF; J gene: TRBJ1-1; D gene: NA; V gene: TRBV20-1; clone size: NA
CDR3 DNA: TGTGCCAGCTCAGAACAAGAGACCCAGTACTTC; CDR3 protein: CASSEQETQYF; J gene: TRBJ2-5; D gene: NA; V gene: TRBV18; clone size: once
CDR3 DNA: TGTGCCAGCAAAGGCGGGGGTGCGAACACCGGGGAGCTGTTTTTT; CDR3 protein: CASKGGGANTGELFF; J gene: TRBJ2-2; D gene: TRBD2; V gene: TRBV2; clone size: NA